This is a list of T cell receptor beta chains from one sample in a study of blood T cell repertoires in COVID-19. TCRdb's table, derived via immunoSEQ multiplex PCR, lists solely in-frame clones and lacks some. The data hold some 230,000 clones, with more than 75% observed a single time. The specimen was peripheral blood. Receptors were obtained from a man aged 35-49 years with acute or convalescent COVID-19. The CDR3 runs from the conserved cysteine through the conserved F or W. D genes are given only for firm matches.

d_call,v_call,j_call,cdr3_nt,cdr3_aa
-,TRBV9,TRBJ2-1,TGTGCCAGCAGCGTAGCTCAAGGGGGAGCCTACAATGAGCAGTTCTTC,CASSVAQGGAYNEQFF
-,TRBV4-1,TRBJ1-1,TGCGCCAGCAGCCAAGTTGGCCCCCCTGAAGCTTTCTTT,CASSQVGPPEAFF
-,TRBV4-1,TRBJ2-5,TGCGCCAGCAGCCCCACAGGGTTACAAGAGACCCAGTACTTC,CASSPTGLQETQYF
-,TRBV30,TRBJ1-1,TGTGCCTGGACGGGGGTTACTACAAGTGAAGCTTTCTTT,CAWTGVTTSEAFF
TRBD1,TRBV3-1/TRBV3-2,TRBJ1-2,TGTGCCAGCAGCCCCCCTCGGACAGGGGAGGGGTTGGAGAGAGGCTACACCTTC,CASSPPRTGEGLERGYTF
-,TRBV9,TRBJ1-3,TGTGCCAGCAGTCCAGACAGAACTGGAAACACCATATATTTT,CASSPDRTGNTIYF
TRBD1,TRBV11-2,TRBJ1-2,TGTGCCAGCAGCTTCACGGGACAGATCTATGGCTACACCTTC,CASSFTGQIYGYTF
TRBD1,TRBV7-9,TRBJ1-3,TGTGCCAGCAGCCAAACAGGGGTGATATCAGGAAACACCATATATTTT,CASSQTGVISGNTIYF
TRBD2,TRBV25-1,TRBJ2-1,TGTGCCAGCTCGCCCCAGCGGGGACTCGACAATGAGCAGTTCTTC,CASSPQRGLDNEQFF
-,TRBV7-9,TRBJ1-1,TGTGCCAGCAGCTTATCTGGGGGCTCGGGGACTGAAGCTTTCTTT,CASSLSGGSGTEAFF
TRBD1,TRBV2,TRBJ1-3,TGTGCCAGCAGTGAAGGACAGGGATACGGAAACACCATATATTTT,CASSEGQGYGNTIYF
TRBD1,TRBV6-5,TRBJ1-1,TGTGCCAGCAGTTACTCGAGGGGGCAAAGTAACACTGAAGCTTTCTTT,CASSYSRGQSNTEAFF
TRBD2,TRBV5-5,TRBJ2-1,TGTGCCAGCAGCTTGACTAGCGGGGACAATGAGCAGTTCTTC,CASSLTSGDNEQFF
-,TRBV5-5,TRBJ2-7,TGTGCCAGCAGCCGGTCCTCGGCCTACGAGCAGTACTTC,CASSRSSAYEQYF
-,TRBV6-6,TRBJ1-4,TGTGCCAGCAGTTACGGGCAGGGGCAGGAAAAACTGTTTTTT,CASSYGQGQEKLFF
TRBD1,TRBV7-8,TRBJ1-2,TGTGCCAGCAGCTTAGAAGGGACAGGAGATATGAACTATGGCTACACCTTC,CASSLEGTGDMNYGYTF
-,TRBV7-2,TRBJ1-4,TGTGCCAGCAGCTTAGCACCAACAGGGATTGAAAAACTGTTTTTT,CASSLAPTGIEKLFF
-,TRBV7-6,TRBJ1-4,TGTGCCAGCAGCCTAGACGGGTTTGGGGCCGGGGGTAATGGAGAAAAACTGTTTTTT,CASSLDGFGAGGNGEKLFF
-,TRBV30,TRBJ1-2,TGTGCCTGGAGTACCGAGCGGAGGGGCGGCTACACCTTC,CAWSTERRGGYTF
-,TRBV7-6,TRBJ1-6,TGTGCCAGCAGCTTAGGCAGGGGAGACTCACCCCTCCACTTT,CASSLGRGDSPLHF
TRBD2,TRBV11-3,TRBJ2-1,TGTGCCAGCAGCTTAGGTTCAGGACTAGTCAACGATGAGCAGTTCTTC,CASSLGSGLVNDEQFF
-,TRBV28,TRBJ1-2,TGTGCCAGCAGTCCATCCTATGGCTACACCTTC,CASSPSYGYTF
TRBD2,TRBV6-5,TRBJ2-1,TGTGCCAGCAGTCCCCAGCGGGGGGGCCGTTATGAGCAGTTCTTC,CASSPQRGGRYEQFF